This T cell receptor (beta chain) derives from a study of response to subunit inactivated influenza vaccine. Study conclusions and caveats: The authors put forward the suggestion that each seasonal influenza vaccination may bring in only a limited number of new T cells.

CDR3 size: 14 residues. Trimming cost V 3 bases and J 2 bases, with 11 bases left between them. This clonotype was seen a handful of times. The antigen is unknown. TCRdb re-called the RT-PCR reads through MiXCR, storing one row per CDR3 protein. The repertoire consists of around 850,000 distinct CDR3 sequences, with around a sixth occurring once and the leading ten covering 9.5% to 13%. The genes are TRBV12-3 or TRBV12-4 and TRBJ2-7, with D maybe TRBD1 (5 bases). This TCR was recovered from a man aged 50 or older who received an inactivated influenza vaccine. The specimen was PBMCs from blood, collected approximately 5 days after vaccination. The DNA for the CDR3 is TGTGCCAGCAGTTTTGAAGGGGTCCCCTACGAGCAGTACTTC. Amino acid sequence: CASSFEGVPYEQYF.